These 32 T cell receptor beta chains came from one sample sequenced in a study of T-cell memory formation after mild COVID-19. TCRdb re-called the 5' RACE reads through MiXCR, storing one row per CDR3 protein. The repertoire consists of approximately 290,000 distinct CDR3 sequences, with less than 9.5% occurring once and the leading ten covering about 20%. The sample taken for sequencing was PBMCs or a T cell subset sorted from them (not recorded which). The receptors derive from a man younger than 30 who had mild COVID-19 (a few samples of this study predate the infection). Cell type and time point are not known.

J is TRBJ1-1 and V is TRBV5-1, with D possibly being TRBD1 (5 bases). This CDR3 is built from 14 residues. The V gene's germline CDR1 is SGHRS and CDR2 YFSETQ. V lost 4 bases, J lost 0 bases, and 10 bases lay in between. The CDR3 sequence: CASSLTVLNTEAFF. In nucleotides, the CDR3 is TGCGCCAGCAGCCTGACAGTTTTGAACACTGAAGCTTTCTTT.

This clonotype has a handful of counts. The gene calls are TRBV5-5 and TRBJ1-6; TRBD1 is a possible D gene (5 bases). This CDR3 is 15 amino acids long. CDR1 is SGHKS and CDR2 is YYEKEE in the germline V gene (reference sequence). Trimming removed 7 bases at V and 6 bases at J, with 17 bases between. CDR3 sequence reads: CASAAGPIRNSPLHF. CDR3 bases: TGTGCCAGCGCGGCAGGGCCAATTCGTAATTCACCCCTCCACTTT. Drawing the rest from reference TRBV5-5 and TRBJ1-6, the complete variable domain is DAGVTQSPTHLIKTRGQQVTLRCSPISGHKSVSWYQQVLGQGPQFIFQYYEKEERGRGNFPDRFSARQFPNYSSELNVNALLLGDSALYLCASAAGPIRNSPLHFGNGTRLTVT.

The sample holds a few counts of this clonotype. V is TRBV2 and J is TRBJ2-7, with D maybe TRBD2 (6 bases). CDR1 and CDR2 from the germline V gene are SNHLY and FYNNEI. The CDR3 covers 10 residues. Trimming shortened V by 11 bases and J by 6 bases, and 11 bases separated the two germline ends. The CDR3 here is CAAGSAEQYV. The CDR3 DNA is TGTGCCGCGGGGAGCGCCGAGCAGTACGTC.

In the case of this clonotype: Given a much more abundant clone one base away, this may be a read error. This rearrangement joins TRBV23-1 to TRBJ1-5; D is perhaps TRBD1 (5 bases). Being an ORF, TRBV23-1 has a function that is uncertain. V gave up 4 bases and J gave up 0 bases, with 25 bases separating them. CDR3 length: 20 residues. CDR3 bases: TGCGCCAGCAGTCCTCCCCAGGGCACACCCCCGGGTTATAGCAATCAGCCCCAGCATTTT. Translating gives CASSPPQGTPPGYSNQPQHF.

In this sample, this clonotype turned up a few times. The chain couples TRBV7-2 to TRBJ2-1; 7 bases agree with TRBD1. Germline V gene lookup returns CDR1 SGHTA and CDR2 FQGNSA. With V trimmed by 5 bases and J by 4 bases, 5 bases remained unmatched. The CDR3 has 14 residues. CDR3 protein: CASSNRDRYNEQFF. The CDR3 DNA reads TGTGCCAGCAGCAACCGGGACAGATACAATGAGCAGTTCTTC.

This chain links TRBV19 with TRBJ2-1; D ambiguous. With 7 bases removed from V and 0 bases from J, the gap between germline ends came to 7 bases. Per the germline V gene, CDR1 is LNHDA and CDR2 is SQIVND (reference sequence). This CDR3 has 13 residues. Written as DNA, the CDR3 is TGTGCCAGTACCACTTCCTCCTACAATGAGCAGTTCTTC. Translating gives CASTTSSYNEQFF.

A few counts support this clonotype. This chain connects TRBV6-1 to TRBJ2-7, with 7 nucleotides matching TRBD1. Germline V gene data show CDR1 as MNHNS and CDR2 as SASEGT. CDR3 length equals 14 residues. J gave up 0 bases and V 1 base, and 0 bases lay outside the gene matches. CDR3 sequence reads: CASSEGDSSYEQYV. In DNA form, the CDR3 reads TGTGCCAGCAGTGAAGGGGACAGCTCCTACGAGCAGTACGTC.

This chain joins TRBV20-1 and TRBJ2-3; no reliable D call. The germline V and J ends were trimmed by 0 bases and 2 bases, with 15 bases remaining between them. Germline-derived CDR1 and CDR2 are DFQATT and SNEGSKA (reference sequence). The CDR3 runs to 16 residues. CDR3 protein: CSAREGFTADTDTQYF. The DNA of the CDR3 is TGCAGTGCTAGAGAGGGTTTCACGGCCGACACAGATACGCAGTATTTT.

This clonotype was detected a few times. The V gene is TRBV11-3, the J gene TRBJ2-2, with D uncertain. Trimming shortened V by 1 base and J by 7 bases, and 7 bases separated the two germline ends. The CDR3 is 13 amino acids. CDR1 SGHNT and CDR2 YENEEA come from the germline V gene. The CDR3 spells CASSLVTVGELFF. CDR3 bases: TGTGCCAGCAGCTTAGTCACAGTCGGGGAGCTGTTTTTT.

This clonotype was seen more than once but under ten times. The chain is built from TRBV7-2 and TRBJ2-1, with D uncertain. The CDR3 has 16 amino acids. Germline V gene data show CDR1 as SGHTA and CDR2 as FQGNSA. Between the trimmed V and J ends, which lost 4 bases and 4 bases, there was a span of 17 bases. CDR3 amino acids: CASSSYRSTVYNEQFF. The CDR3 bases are TGTGCCAGCAGCTCCTATAGGAGTACAGTTTACAATGAGCAGTTCTTC.

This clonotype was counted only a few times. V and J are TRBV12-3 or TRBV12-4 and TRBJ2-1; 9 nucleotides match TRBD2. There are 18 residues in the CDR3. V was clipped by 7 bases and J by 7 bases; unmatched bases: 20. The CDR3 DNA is TGTGCCAGCACTCCCGGGGATCTAGCGGGGCGCGAGGAAAATGAGCAGTTCTTC. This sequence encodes CASTPGDLAGREENEQFF.

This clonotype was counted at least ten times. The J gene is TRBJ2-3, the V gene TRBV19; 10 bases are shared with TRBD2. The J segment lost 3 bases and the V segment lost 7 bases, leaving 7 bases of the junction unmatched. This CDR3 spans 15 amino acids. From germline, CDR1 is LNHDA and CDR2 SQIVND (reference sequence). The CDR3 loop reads CASTPLAGRTDTQYF. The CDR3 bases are TGTGCCAGTACCCCACTAGCGGGGAGGACAGATACGCAGTATTTT. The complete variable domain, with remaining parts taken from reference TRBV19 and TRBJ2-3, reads DGGITQSPKYLFRKEGQNVTLSCEQNLNHDAMYWYRQDPGQGLRLIYYSQIVNDFQKGDIAEGYSVSREKKESFPLTVTSAQKNPTAFYLCASTPLAGRTDTQYFGPGTRLTVL.

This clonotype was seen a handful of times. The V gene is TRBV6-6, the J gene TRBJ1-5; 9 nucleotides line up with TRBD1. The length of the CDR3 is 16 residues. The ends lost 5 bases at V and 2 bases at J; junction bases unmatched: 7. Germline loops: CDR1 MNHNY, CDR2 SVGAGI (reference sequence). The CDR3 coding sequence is TGTGCCAGCAGTCACACTGACAGGGGGGGCAATCAGCCCCAGCATTTT. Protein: CASSHTDRGGNQPQHF.

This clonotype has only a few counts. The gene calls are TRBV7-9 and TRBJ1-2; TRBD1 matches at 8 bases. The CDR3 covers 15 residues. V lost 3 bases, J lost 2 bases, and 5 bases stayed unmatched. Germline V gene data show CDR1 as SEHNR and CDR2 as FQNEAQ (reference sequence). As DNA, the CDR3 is TGTGCCAGCAGCTTCTCGACAGGGGCCAACTATGGCTACACCTTC. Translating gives CASSFSTGANYGYTF.

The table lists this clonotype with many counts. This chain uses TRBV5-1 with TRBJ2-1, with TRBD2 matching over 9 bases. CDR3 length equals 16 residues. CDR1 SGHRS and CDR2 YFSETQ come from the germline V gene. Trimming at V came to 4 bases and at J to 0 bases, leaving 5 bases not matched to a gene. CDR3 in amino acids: CASSDSGGSSYNEQFF. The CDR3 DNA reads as TGCGCCAGCAGCGATAGCGGGGGCAGCTCCTACAATGAGCAGTTCTTC.

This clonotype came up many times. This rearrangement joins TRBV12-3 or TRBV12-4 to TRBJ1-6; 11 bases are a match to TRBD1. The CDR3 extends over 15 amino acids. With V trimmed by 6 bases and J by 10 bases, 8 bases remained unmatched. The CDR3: CASSPTGTGGSPLHF. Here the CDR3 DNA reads TGTGCCAGCAGCCCCACCGGGACAGGGGGATCACCCCTCCACTTT.

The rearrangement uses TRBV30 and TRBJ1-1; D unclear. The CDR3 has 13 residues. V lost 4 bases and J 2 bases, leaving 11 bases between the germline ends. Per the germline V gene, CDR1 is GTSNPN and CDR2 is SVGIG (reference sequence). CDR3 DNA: TGTGCCTGGATTCGTGGATCTAACACTGAAGCTTTCTTT. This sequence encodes CAWIRGSNTEAFF.

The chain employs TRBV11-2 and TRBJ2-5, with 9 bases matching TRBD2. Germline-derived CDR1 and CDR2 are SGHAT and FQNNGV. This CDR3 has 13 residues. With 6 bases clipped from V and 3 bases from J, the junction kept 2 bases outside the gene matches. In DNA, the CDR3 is TGTGCCAGCAGATGGACTAGCGAAGAGACCCAGTACTTC. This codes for CASRWTSEETQYF. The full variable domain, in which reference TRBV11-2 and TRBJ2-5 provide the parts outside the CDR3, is EAGVAQSPRYKIIEKRQSVAFWCNPISGHATLYWYQQILGQGPKLLIQFQNNGVVDDSQLPKDRFSAERLKGVDSTLKIQPAKLEDSAVYLCASRWTSEETQYFGPGTRLLVL.

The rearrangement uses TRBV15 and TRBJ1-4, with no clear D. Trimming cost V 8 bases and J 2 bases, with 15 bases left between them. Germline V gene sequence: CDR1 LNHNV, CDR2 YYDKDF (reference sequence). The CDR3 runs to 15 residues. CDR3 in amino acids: CATRKAGGTNEKLFF. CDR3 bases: TGTGCCACCCGGAAGGCGGGAGGGACTAATGAAAAACTGTTTTTT.

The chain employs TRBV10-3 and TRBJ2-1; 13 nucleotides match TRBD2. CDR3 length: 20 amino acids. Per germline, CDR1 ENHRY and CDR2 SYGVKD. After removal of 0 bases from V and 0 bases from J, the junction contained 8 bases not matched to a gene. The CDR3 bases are TGTGCCATCAGTGAGTCGGGACTAGCGGGGTTCTCGAGCTCCTACAATGAGCAGTTCTTC. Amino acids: CAISESGLAGFSSSYNEQFF.

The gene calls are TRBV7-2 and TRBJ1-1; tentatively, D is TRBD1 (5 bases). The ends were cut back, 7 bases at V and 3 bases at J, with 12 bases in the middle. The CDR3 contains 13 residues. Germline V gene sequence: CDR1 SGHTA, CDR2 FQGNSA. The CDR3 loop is CASTLLGDTEAFF. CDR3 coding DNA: TGTGCCAGCACCTTGTTAGGGGACACTGAAGCTTTCTTT. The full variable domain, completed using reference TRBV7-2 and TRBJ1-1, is GAGVSQSPSNKVTEKGKDVELRCDPISGHTALYWYRQSLGQGLEFLIYFQGNSAPDKSGLPSDRFSAERTGGSVSTLTIQRTQQEDSAVYLCASTLLGDTEAFFGQGTRLTVV.

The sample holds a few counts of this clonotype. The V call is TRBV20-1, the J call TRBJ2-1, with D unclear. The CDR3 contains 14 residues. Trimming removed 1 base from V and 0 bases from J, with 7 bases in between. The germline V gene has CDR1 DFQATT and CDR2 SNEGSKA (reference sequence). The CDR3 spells CSARGRSSYNEQFF. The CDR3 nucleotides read TGCAGTGCTAGAGGGAGAAGCTCCTACAATGAGCAGTTCTTC.

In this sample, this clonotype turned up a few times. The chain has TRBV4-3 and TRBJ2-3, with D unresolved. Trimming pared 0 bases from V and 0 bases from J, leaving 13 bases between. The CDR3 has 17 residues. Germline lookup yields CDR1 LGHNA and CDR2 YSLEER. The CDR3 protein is CASSQDIQEPSTDTQYF. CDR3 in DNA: TGCGCCAGCAGCCAAGATATTCAGGAACCTAGCACAGATACGCAGTATTTT.

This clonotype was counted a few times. CDR3 DNA: TGTGCCAGCAGCTTAGGTCACATCTACACCGGGGAGCTGTTTTTT. This translates into CASSLGHIYTGELFF. The V and J genes are TRBV7-9 and TRBJ2-2; D is unclear. Germline CDR1 reads SEHNR; CDR2 reads FQNEAQ (reference sequence). V was trimmed by 1 base and J by 3 bases, leaving 9 bases between them. The CDR3 runs 15 residues.

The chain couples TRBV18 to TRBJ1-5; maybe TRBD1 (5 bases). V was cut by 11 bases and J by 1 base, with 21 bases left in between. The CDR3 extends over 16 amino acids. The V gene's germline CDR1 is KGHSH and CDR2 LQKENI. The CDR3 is CADQTWRGQSNQPQHF. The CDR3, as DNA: TGTGCCGATCAGACATGGAGGGGCCAGAGCAATCAGCCCCAGCATTTT.

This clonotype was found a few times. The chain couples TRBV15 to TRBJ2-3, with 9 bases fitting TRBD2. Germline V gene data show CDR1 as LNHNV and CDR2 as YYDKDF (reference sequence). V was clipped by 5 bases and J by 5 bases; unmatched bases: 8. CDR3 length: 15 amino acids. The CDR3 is CATSGLRGGLDTQYF. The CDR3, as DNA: TGTGCCACCAGCGGGCTGCGGGGGGGCCTAGATACGCAGTATTTT. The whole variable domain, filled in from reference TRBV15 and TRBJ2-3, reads DAMVIQNPRYQVTQFGKPVTLSCSQTLNHNVMYWYQQKSSQAPKLLFHYYDKDFNNEADTPDNFQSRRPNTSFCFLDIRSPGLGDTAMYLCATSGLRGGLDTQYFGPGTRLTVL.

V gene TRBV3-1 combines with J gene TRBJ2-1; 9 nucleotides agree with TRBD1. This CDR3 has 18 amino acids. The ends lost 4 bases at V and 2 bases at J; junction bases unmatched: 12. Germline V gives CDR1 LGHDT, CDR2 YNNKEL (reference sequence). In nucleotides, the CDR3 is TGTGCCAGCAGCCTTCGTCCGGGACAGGGAGGCCCCTACAATGAGCAGTTCTTC. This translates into CASSLRPGQGGPYNEQFF.

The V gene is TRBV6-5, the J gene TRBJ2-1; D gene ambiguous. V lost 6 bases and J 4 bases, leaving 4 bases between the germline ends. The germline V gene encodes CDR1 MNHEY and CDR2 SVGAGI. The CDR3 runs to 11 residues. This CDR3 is CASRNYNEQFF. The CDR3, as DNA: TGTGCCAGCAGGAATTACAATGAGCAGTTCTTC.

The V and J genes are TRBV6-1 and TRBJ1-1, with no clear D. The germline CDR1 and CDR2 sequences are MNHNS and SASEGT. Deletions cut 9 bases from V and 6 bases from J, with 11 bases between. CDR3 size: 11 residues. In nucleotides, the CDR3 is TGTGCCAGTTACAGAGGCGCTGAAGCTTTCTTT. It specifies CASYRGAEAFF.

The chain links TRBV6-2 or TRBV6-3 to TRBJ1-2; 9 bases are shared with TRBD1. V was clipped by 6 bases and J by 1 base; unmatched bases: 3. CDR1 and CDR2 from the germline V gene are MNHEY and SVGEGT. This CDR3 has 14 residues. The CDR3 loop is CASRRTGDNYGYTF. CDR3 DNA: TGTGCCAGCAGGAGGACAGGGGATAACTATGGCTACACCTTC.

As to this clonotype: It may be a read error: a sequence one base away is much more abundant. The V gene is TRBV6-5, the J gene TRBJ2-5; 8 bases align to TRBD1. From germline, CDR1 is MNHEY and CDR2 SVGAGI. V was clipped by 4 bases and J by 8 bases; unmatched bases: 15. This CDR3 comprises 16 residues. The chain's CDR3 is CASSFTLTGVGDTQYF. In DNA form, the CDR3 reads TGTGCCAGCAGTTTCACCTTGACAGGGGTCGGGGATACCCAGTACTTC.

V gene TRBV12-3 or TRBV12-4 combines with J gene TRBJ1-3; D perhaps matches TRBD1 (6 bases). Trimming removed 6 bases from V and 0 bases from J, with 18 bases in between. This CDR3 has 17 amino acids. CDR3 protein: CASSTTDRSSSGNTIYF. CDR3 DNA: TGTGCCAGCAGCACAACCGACAGGTCCAGCTCTGGAAACACCATATATTTT.